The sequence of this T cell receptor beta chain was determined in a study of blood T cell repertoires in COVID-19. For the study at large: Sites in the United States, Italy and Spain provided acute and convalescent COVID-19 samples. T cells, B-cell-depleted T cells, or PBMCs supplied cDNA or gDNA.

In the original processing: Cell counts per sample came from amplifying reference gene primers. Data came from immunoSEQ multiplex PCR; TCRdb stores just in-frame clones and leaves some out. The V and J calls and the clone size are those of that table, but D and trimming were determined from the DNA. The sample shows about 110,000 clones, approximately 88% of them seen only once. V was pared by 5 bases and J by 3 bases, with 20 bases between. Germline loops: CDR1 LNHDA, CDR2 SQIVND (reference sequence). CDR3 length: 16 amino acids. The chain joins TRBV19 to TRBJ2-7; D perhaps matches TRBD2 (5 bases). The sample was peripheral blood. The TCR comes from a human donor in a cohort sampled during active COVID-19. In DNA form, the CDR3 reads TGTGCCAGTAGTCCAGCCGACGGAGGCTATTACTACGAGCAGTACTTC. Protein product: CASSPADGGYYYEQYF.